This TCR beta chain stems from a study of a mutant IDH1 vaccine in newly diagnosed glioma. About the study: The study gave patients eight vaccinations in weeks 1, 3, 5, 7, 11, 15, 19, 23. With temozolomide cycles, or 4-6 weeks after radiotherapy alone, vaccination was started. Patients previously underwent radiotherapy, temozolomide, or both, and most underwent both.

The time point: week 5, during vaccination. The investigators gave 300 ug of mutant IDH1 20-mer peptide in each vaccine dose, together with topical imiquimod. In germline, CDR1 is LNHDA, CDR2 SQIVND (reference sequence). The V end was cut by 5 bases, the J end by 3 bases, with 8 bases between. This CDR3 has 13 residues. A remark on this clone: Its cognate antigen is unknown.

Measured with immunoSEQ multiplex PCR; TCRdb has only the in-frame clones, and not every one. The data contain tens of thousands of clones, approximately 80% of them seen just once; the ten biggest clones take up more than 5.5%. The J gene is TRBJ1-5, the V gene TRBV19; TRBD1 might be the D (5 bases). The material was PBMCs, obtained from a glioma patient whose treatment included an IDH1 peptide vaccine. This sequence was found in a middle-aged man with glioma. In DNA form, the CDR3 reads TGTGCCAGTAGTCGGGACCCCAATCAGCCCCAGCATTTT. Residues: CASSRDPNQPQHF. Full variable domain (outside the CDR3, taken from reference TRBV19 and TRBJ1-5): DGGITQSPKYLFRKEGQNVTLSCEQNLNHDAMYWYRQDPGQGLRLIYYSQIVNDFQKGDIAEGYSVSREKKESFPLTVTSAQKNPTAFYLCASSRDPNQPQHFGDGTRLSIL.